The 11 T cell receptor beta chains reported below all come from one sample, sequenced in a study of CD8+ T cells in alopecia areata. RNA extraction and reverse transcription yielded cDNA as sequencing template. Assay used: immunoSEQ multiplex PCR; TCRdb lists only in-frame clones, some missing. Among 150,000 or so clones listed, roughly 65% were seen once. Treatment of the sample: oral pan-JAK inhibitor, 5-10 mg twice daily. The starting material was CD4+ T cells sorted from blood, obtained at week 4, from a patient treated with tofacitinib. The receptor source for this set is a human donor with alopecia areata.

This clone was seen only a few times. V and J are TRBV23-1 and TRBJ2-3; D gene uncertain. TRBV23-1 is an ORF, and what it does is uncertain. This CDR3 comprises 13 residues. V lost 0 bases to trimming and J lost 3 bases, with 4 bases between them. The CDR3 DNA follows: TGCGCCAGCAGTCAATCGAATACAGATACGCAGTATTTT. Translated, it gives CASSQSNTDTQYF.

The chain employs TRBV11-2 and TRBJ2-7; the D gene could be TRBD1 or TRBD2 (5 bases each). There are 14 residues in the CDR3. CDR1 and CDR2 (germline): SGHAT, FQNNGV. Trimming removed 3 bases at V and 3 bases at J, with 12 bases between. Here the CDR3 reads CASSFTGRSYEQYF. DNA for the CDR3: TGTGCCAGCAGCTTTACGGGACGGAGCTACGAGCAGTACTTC.

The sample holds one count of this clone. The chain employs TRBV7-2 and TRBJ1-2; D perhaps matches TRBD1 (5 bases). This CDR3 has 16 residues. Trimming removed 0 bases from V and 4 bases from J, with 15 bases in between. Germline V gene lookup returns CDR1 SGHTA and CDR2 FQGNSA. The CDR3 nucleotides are TGTGCCAGCAGCTTAGCGGGACGCCACCTAGGCTATGGCTACACCTTC. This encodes CASSLAGRHLGYGYTF.

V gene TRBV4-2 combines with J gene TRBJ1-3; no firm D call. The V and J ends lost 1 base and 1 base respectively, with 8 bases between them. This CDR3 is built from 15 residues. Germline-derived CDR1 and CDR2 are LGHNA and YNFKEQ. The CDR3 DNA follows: TGTGCCAGCAGCCAAGGGGAGGGTTCTGGAAACACCATATATTTT. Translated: CASSQGEGSGNTIYF.

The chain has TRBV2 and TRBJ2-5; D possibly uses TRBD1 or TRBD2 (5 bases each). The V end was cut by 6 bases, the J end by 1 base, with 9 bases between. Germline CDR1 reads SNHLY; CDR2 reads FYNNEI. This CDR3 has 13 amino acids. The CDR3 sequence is CASSRDGQETQYF. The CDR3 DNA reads TGTGCCAGCAGCCGGGACGGCCAAGAGACCCAGTACTTC. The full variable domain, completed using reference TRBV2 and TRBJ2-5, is EPEVTQTPSHQVTQMGQEVILRCVPISNHLYFYWYRQILGQKVEFLVSFYNNEISEKSEIFDDQFSVERPDGSNFTLKIRSTKLEDSAMYFCASSRDGQETQYFGPGTRLLVL.

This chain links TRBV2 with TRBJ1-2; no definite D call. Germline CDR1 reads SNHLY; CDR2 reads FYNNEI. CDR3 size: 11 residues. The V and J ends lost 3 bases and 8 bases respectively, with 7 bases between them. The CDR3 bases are TGTGCCAGCAGTGATTTAGGGGGCTACACCTTC. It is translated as CASSDLGGYTF.

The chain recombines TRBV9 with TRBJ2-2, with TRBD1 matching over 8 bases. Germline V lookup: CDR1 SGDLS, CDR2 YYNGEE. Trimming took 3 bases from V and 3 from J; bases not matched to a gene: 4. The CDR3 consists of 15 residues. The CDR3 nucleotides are TGTGCCAGCAGCGCGCGGGACAGGCACACCGGGGAGCTGTTTTTT. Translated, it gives CASSARDRHTGELFF.

In DNA, the CDR3 is TGTGCCTGGAGCATTGGACAGGGGGGTCAGCCCCAGCATTTT. Protein: CAWSIGQGGQPQHF. V and J are TRBV30 and TRBJ1-5, with 10 bases that match TRBD1. The J segment lost 6 bases and the V segment lost 3 bases, leaving 5 bases of the junction unmatched. CDR1 is GTSNPN, CDR2 SVGIG, per germline (reference sequence). CDR3 length: 14 amino acids.

The CDR3: CASSQDQTHGVGSGANVLTF. CDR3 DNA sequence: TGCGCCAGCAGCCAAGATCAAACCCATGGAGTTGGCTCTGGGGCCAACGTCCTGACTTTC. The rearrangement uses TRBV4-1 and TRBJ2-6; D uncertain. Trimming removed 0 bases at V and 0 bases at J, with 18 bases between. Germline loops: CDR1 MGHRA, CDR2 YSYEKL. The CDR3 length is 20 residues.

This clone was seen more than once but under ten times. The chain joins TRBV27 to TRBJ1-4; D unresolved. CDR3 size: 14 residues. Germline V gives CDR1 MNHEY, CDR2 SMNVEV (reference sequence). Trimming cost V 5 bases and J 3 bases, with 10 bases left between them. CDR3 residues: CASSLDYANEKLFF. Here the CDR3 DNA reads TGTGCCAGCAGTCTAGATTACGCTAATGAAAAACTGTTTTTT.

CDR3 in amino acids: CASRIGHGEQYF. The CDR3 DNA sequence: TGTGCCAGCAGGATTGGACACGGGGAGCAGTACTTC. This sequence joins TRBV2 and TRBJ2-7; tentative D call: TRBD1 (5 bases). The CDR3 extends over 12 amino acids. The V end was cut by 6 bases, the J end by 7 bases, with 13 bases between. The germline V gene encodes CDR1 SNHLY and CDR2 FYNNEI. Together with reference TRBV2 and TRBJ2-7, the CDR3 gives the full variable domain: EPEVTQTPSHQVTQMGQEVILRCVPISNHLYFYWYRQILGQKVEFLVSFYNNEISEKSEIFDDQFSVERPDGSNFTLKIRSTKLEDSAMYFCASRIGHGEQYFGPGTRLTVT.